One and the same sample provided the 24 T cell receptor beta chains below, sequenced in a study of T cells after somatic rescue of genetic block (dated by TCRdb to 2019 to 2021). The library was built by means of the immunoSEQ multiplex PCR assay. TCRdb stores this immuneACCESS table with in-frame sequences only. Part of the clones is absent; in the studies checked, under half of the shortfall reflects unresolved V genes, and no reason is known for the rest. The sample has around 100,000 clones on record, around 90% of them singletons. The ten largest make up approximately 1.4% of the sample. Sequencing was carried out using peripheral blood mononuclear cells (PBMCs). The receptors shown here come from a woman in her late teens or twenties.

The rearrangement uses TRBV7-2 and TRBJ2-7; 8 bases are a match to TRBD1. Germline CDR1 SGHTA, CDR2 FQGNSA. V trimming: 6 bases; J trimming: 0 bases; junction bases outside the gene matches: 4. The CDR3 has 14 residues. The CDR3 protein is CASRYRGSSYEQYF. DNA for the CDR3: TGTGCCAGCAGATACAGGGGGAGCTCCTACGAGCAGTACTTC.

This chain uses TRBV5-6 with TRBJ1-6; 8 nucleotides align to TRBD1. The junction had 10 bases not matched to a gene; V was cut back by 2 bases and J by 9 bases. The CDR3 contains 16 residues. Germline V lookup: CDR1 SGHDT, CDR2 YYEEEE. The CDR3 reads CASSLRSAGGGSPLHF. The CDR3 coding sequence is TGTGCCAGCAGCTTACGATCGGCAGGGGGCGGTTCACCCCTCCACTTT. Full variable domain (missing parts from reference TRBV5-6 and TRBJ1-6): DAGVTQSPTHLIKTRGQQVTLRCSPKSGHDTVSWYQQALGQGPQFIFQYYEEEERQRGNFPDRFSGHQFPNYSSELNVNALLLGDSALYLCASSLRSAGGGSPLHFGNGTRLTVT.

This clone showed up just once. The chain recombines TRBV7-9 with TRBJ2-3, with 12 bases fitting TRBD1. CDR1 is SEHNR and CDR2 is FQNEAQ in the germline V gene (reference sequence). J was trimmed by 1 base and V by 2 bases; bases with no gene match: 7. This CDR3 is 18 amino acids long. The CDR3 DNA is TGTGCCAGCAGCTTAAAACAGGGACAGGGGGCGCGCACAGATACGCAGTATTTT. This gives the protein CASSLKQGQGARTDTQYF.

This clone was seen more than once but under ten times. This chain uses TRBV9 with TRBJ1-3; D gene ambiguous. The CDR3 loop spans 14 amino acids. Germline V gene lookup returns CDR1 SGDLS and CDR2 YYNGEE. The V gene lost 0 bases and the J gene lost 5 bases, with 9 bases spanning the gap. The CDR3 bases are TGTGCCAGCAGCGTAGAGGCAAGACGAAACACCATATATTTT. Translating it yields CASSVEARRNTIYF.

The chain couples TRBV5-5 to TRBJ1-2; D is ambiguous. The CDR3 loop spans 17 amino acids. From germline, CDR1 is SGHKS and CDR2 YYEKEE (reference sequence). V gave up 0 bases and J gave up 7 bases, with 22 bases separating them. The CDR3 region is CASSLVEVQQWVPGYTF. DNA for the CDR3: TGTGCCAGCAGCTTGGTAGAAGTCCAGCAATGGGTCCCTGGCTACACCTTC.

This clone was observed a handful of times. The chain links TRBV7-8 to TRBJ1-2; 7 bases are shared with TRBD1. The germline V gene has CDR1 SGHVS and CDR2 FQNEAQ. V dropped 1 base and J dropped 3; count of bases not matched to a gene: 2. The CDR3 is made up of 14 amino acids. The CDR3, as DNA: TGTGCCAGCAGCTTAGGTACAGGGGACTATGGCTACACCTTC. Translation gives CASSLGTGDYGYTF.

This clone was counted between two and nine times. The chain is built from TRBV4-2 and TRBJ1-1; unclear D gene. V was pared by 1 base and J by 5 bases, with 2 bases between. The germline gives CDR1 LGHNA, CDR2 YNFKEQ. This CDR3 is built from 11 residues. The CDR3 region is CASSQATEAFF. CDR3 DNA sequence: TGTGCCAGCAGCCAAGCTACTGAAGCTTTCTTT.

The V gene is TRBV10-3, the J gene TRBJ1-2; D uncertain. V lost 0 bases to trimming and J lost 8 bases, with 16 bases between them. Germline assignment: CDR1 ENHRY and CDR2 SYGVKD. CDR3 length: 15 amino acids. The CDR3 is CAISESKGLTGGYTF. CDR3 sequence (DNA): TGTGCCATCAGTGAGTCGAAGGGATTAACGGGAGGCTACACCTTC.

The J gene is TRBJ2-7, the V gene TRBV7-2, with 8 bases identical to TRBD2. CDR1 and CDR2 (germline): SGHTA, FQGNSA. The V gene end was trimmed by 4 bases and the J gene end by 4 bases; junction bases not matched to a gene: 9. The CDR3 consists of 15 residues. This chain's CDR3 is CASSSELAVGYEQYF. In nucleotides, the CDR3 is TGTGCCAGCAGCTCCGAACTAGCGGTTGGTTACGAGCAGTACTTC.

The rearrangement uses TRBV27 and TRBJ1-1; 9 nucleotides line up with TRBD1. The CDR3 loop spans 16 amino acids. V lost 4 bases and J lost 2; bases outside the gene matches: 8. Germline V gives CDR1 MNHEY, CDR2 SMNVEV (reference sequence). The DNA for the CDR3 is TGTGCCAGCAGTTCTGGACAGGGGTGGGGTAACACTGAAGCTTTCTTT. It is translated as CASSSGQGWGNTEAFF.

CDR3 nucleotide sequence: TGTGCCAGCAGCTTATGGGCAGGGGAGTCCGGGGCCAACGTCCTGACTTTC. Translating it yields CASSLWAGESGANVLTF. This rearrangement joins TRBV7-8 to TRBJ2-6; the D gene is possibly TRBD1 (6 bases). CDR1 is SGHVS, CDR2 FQNEAQ, per germline. There are 17 residues in the CDR3. V lost 2 bases and J lost 4, with 15 bases in between.

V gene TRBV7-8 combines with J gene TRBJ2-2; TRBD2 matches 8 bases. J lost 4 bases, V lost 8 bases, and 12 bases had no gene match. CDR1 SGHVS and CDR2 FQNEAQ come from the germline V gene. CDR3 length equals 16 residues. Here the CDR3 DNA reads TGTGCCAGCTTTAAGTTACGGGGGGGCCGCACCGGGGAGCTGTTTTTT. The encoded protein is CASFKLRGGRTGELFF.

CDR3: CASSQDSTGPNEKLFF. The CDR3, as DNA: TGTGCCAGCAGCCAAGATAGCACAGGGCCAAATGAAAAACTGTTTTTT. J is TRBJ1-4 and V is TRBV4-2, with D possibly TRBD1 on 6 matching bases. The V end lost 0 bases, the J end lost 5 bases, and 13 bases lay between the germline ends. In germline, CDR1 is LGHNA, CDR2 YNFKEQ. This CDR3 has 16 residues.

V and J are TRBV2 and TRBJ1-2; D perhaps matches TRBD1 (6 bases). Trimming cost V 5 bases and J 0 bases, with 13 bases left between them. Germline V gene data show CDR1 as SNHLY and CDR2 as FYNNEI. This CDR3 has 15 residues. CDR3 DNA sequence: TGTGCCAGCAGTTTGACAGGCGAAGCTAACTATGGCTACACCTTC. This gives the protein CASSLTGEANYGYTF.

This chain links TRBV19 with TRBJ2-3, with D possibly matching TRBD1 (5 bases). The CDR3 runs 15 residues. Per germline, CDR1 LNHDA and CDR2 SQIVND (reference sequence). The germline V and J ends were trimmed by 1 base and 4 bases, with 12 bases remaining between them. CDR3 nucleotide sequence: TGTGCCAGTAGTATAGCAGGGTACGGGTCAGATACGCAGTATTTT. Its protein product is CASSIAGYGSDTQYF. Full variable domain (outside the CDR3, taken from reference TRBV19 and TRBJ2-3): DGGITQSPKYLFRKEGQNVTLSCEQNLNHDAMYWYRQDPGQGLRLIYYSQIVNDFQKGDIAEGYSVSREKKESFPLTVTSAQKNPTAFYLCASSIAGYGSDTQYFGPGTRLTVL.

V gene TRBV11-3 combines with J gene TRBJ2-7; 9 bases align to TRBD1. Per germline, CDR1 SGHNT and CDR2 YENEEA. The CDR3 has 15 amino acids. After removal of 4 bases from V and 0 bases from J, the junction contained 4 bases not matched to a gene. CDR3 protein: CASSSRDRDSYEQYF. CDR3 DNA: TGTGCCAGCAGCTCTAGGGACAGGGACTCCTACGAGCAGTACTTC.

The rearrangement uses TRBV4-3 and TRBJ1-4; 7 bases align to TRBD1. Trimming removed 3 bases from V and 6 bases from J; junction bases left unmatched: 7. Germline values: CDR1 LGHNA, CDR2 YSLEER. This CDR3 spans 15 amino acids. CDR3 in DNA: TGCGCCAGCAGCCACGAGGGACAGTCCTATGAAAAACTGTTTTTT. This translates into CASSHEGQSYEKLFF.

CDR3 DNA: TGTGCCTGGAGTGAGTGGGGGGCAACTAATGAAAAACTGTTTTTT. It specifies CAWSEWGATNEKLFF. The genes are TRBV30 and TRBJ1-4; D is possibly TRBD1 (5 bases). The CDR3 consists of 15 residues. Germline V gene lookup returns CDR1 GTSNPN and CDR2 SVGIG (reference sequence). Trimming took 1 base from V and 0 from J, leaving 9 bases between them.

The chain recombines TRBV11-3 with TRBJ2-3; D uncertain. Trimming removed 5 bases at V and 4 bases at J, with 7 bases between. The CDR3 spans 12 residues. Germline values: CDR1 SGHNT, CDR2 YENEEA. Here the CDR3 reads CASSLIPDTQYF. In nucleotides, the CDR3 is TGTGCCAGCAGCCTTATACCAGATACGCAGTATTTT.

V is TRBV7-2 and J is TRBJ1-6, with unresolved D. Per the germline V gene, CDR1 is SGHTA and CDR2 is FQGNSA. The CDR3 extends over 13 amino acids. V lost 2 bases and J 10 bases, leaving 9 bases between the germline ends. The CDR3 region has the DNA TGTGCCAGCAGCTTAAACTCCCGGTCACCCCTCCACTTT. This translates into CASSLNSRSPLHF.

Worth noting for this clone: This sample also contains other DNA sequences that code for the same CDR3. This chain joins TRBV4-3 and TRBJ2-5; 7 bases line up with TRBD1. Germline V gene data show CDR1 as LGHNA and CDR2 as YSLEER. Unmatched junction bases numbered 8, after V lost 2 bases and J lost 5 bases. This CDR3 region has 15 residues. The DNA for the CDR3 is TGCGCCAGCAGCCAAACGGACAGGCCTTTGGAGACCCAGTACTTC. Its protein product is CASSQTDRPLETQYF.

The CDR3 DNA reads TGTGCCAGCAGTTCCCCACCTATAAGCGGGGGGGCCATCGGGACCCAGTACTTC. Translating it yields CASSSPPISGGAIGTQYF. The V and J genes are TRBV27 and TRBJ2-5, with 10 bases identical to TRBD2. The CDR3 covers 18 residues. Germline trimming cut 4 bases from V and 7 bases from J; bases unmatched to any gene: 18. CDR1 and CDR2 (germline): MNHEY, SMNVEV (reference sequence).

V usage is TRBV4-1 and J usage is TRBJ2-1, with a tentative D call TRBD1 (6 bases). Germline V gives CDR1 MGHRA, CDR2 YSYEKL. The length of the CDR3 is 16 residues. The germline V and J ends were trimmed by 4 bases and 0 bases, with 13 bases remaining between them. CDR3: CASSPTGTVSYNEQFF. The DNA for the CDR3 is TGCGCCAGCAGCCCTACAGGGACCGTCTCCTACAATGAGCAGTTCTTC.

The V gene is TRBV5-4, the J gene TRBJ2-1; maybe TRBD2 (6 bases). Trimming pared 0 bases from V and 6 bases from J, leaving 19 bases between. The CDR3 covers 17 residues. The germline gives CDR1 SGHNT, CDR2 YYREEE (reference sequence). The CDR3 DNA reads TGTGCCAGCAGCTTGGGCGCGGGGACCCCCCTTGGCAATGAGCAGTTCTTC. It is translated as CASSLGAGTPLGNEQFF.